This T cell receptor (beta chain) stems from a study of cytomegalovirus exposure and HLA in healthy donors. This clone occurred once. Its antigen is as yet unknown. Whole-study findings and limits: Most TCR sequences were rare, but some public TCRs occurred in many donors.

Measured with immunoSEQ multiplex PCR; TCRdb has only the in-frame clones, and not every one. In the table there are 130,000 to 150,000 clones, roughly 87% of which are singletons. V gave up 10 bases and J gave up 2 bases, with 12 bases separating them. CDR3 length: 13 residues. Germline V CDR1 and CDR2: MNHNY, SVGAGI (reference sequence). The chain links TRBV6-6 to TRBJ1-3, with D possibly matching TRBD1 (5 bases). This receptor was identified in a man aged 18 to 29 in good health and CMV-seropositive. The source material was PBMCs. Here the CDR3 reads CATASRAGNTIYF. The CDR3 region has the DNA TGTGCCACCGCCTCCAGGGCTGGAAACACCATATATTTT.